This T cell receptor beta chain stems from a study of T cell repertoires in cytomegalovirus infection. Overall study: Matching HLA type, along with CMV infection, was indicated by public TCR beta signatures.

Study results and limitations: CMV carriers with the relevant HLA were identified by cumulative public TCR beta family frequency.

This clonotype showed up many times. Its target is not known. TCRdb fed the reads into MiXCR, producing one record per CDR3 protein. The sample lists roughly 120,000 distinct CDR3 sequences, 9.5% to 13% occurring once. CDR1 is SGHNT, CDR2 YYREEE, per germline (reference sequence). The CDR3 has 15 amino acids. V gave up 4 bases and J gave up 8 bases, with 21 bases separating them. The rearrangement joins TRBV5-4 to TRBJ1-2; D is unclear. The TCR was taken from a human donor in good health (CMV status not recorded). Some clones in this sample may be carry-over from other donors' samples. Sequencing was done on a sample of PBMCs, sequenced either directly or after in vitro stimulation (not recorded which). The CDR3 is CASSVAFTGLEGYTF. Written as DNA, the CDR3 is TGTGCCAGCAGCGTAGCTTTCACGGGTTTGGAAGGCTACACCTTC. The complete variable domain, with remaining parts taken from reference TRBV5-4 and TRBJ1-2, reads ETGVTQSPTHLIKTRGQQVTLRCSSQSGHNTVSWYQQALGQGPQFIFQYYREEENGRGNFPPRFSGLQFPNYSSELNVNALELDDSALYLCASSVAFTGLEGYTFGSGTRLTVV.